A selection of T cell receptor beta chains follows, all from one sample in a study of technical replicates of blood from a few donors. Profiled with immunoSEQ multiplex PCR; TCRdb holds only in-frame clones, not every one. The data show 65,000 to 85,000 clones, around nine tenths seen once. The sequenced sample consisted of T cells isolated from PBMCs. Every receptor here comes from a human donor in good health. The CDR3 runs from the conserved cysteine through the conserved F or W. The order of the fields is V gene, clone size, J gene, D gene, CDR3 DNA, CDR3 protein. The D gene is left open where the match is weak. Rows may omit the clone size; those that give it use once, few, many or a size class.

TRBV5-1	NA	TRBJ2-3	NA	TGCGCCAGCAGCTTGGCCGGACTCTCTGGAGATACGCAGTATTTT	CASSLAGLSGDTQYF
TRBV7-6	NA	TRBJ2-1	TRBD2	TGTGCCAGCAGCTTTGTCGTGGCGGGGGGCCGACAAGACAATGAGCAGTTCTTC	CASSFVVAGGRQDNEQFF
TRBV18	NA	TRBJ2-3	NA	TGTGCCAGCTCACCCACTAGCCATCCTAGCACAGATACGCAGTATTTT	CASSPTSHPSTDTQYF
TRBV19	NA	TRBJ2-7	NA	TGTGCCAGTAGTTATGGCAGATCCTACGAGCAGTACTTC	CASSYGRSYEQYF
TRBV6-1	NA	TRBJ2-1	NA	TGTGCCAGCAGCCCAACAGGGTCCTACAATGAGCAGTTCTTC	CASSPTGSYNEQFF
TRBV4-2	NA	TRBJ2-7	NA	TGTGCCAGCAGCCCCTGGGGGGTGCTAGCTGGATACGAGCAGTACTTC	CASSPWGVLAGYEQYF
TRBV6-1	NA	TRBJ2-7	TRBD1	TGTGCCAGCAGTGAAGGGACAGGAGACCTCTACGAGCAGTACTTC	CASSEGTGDLYEQYF
TRBV15	few	TRBJ1-2	TRBD1	TGTGCCACACAGGGGCAGGATTATGGCTACACCTTC	CATQGQDYGYTF
TRBV4-1	NA	TRBJ2-7	TRBD2	TGCGCCAGCAGCCAAGGCCCGCTAGCGGGAGTATCTGAGCAGTACTTC	CASSQGPLAGVSEQYF
TRBV5-4	NA	TRBJ2-1	TRBD1	TGTGCCAGCAGCTTGACCGGGACAGGGACGGAAGGGCAGTTCTTC	CASSLTGTGTEGQFF
TRBV6-1	NA	TRBJ2-7	TRBD2	TGTGCCAGCAGTGAAAGGGGAGGGGACGAGCAGTACTTC	CASSERGGDEQYF
TRBV5-1	NA	TRBJ2-2	NA	TGCGCCAGCAGCACGATAGAGACCGGGACACTGAACACCGGGGAGCTGTTTTTT	CASSTIETGTLNTGELFF
TRBV6-5	once	TRBJ2-7	NA	TGTGCCAGCAGACACCACTCCTACGAGCAGTACTTC	CASRHHSYEQYF
TRBV4-1	NA	TRBJ1-1	NA	TGCGCCAGCAGCCTACAGGGTTCTTCTGAAGCTTTCTTT	CASSLQGSSEAFF
TRBV11-2	few	TRBJ1-2	NA	TGTGCCAGCAGCTTAGTCGAAAGCGGCTATGGCTACACCTTC	CASSLVESGYGYTF
TRBV5-4	NA	TRBJ1-1	NA	TGTGCCAGCAGCTTAACAGTGAACACTGAAGCTTTCTTT	CASSLTVNTEAFF
TRBV7-9	once	TRBJ2-7	TRBD1	TGTGCCAGCAGCCCCCGGACAGGGACCCCTACCGAGCAGTACTTC	CASSPRTGTPTEQYF
TRBV4-1	NA	TRBJ2-7	NA	TGCGCCAGCAGCCGCATACCAGATCCCGCTAGATACGAGCAGTACTTC	CASSRIPDPARYEQYF
TRBV5-1	NA	TRBJ2-5	NA	TGCGCCAGCAGCCCACGACAGGAAGAGACCCAGTACTTC	CASSPRQEETQYF
TRBV5-4	NA	TRBJ2-7	TRBD2	TGTGCCAGCAGCTCCGGGACTAGCGGTTCCTACGAGCAGTACTTC	CASSSGTSGSYEQYF
TRBV6-4	few	TRBJ1-5	NA	TGTGCCAGCAGTGACCGGGGAGGGTGGGATCAGCCCCAGCATTTT	CASSDRGGWDQPQHF
TRBV28	NA	TRBJ2-7	NA	TGTGCCAGCAGTTTACTTACAGGGTACTACGAGCAGTACTTC	CASSLLTGYYEQYF
TRBV19	NA	TRBJ2-1	TRBD2	TGTGCCAGTAGTATAATGGGAGGGAACGATTTCTCCTACAATGAGCAGTTCTTC	CASSIMGGNDFSYNEQFF
TRBV6-1	NA	TRBJ2-5	TRBD1	TGTGCCAGCAATACAGGGGTGCGGGAGACCCAGTACTTC	CASNTGVRETQYF
TRBV6-5	NA	TRBJ2-1	NA	TGTGCCACCAAAGCGGTATACAATGAGCAGTTCTTC	CATKAVYNEQFF
TRBV28	NA	TRBJ1-5	TRBD1	TGTGCCAGCAGTTTATCGGGACAGGGACTGAATCAGCCCCAGCATTTT	CASSLSGQGLNQPQHF
TRBV6-5	NA	TRBJ1-1	NA	TGTGCCAGCAGTTACTCGAAGGGGTTGAACACTGAAGCTTTCTTT	CASSYSKGLNTEAFF
TRBV6-1	NA	TRBJ1-2	NA	TGTGCCAGCAGTGAAGGGCTCGTCGATGGCTACACCTTC	CASSEGLVDGYTF
TRBV11-2	NA	TRBJ2-7	TRBD1	TGTGCCAGCAGCTCGGGACAGGGGCTTTACGAGCAGTACTTC	CASSSGQGLYEQYF